The 3 T cell receptor beta chains below all came from one sample that was sequenced in a study of CD8+CD57+ T cells in acquired aplastic anemia. Researchers used genomic DNA as the template to profile TCR beta VDJ and CDR3. TCRdb reanalysed the reads using MiXCR and keeps one entry per CDR3 protein. The data hold 260,000 or so distinct CDR3 sequences, with roughly 82% observed a single time. Sequencing was done on patients that had shown CD8+CD57+ cell expansion by flow cytometry. The sample was sorted CD4+, CD8+, or CD8+CD57+ T cells (not recorded which) from PBMCs. The receptor source for this set is a human donor with aplastic anemia.

In the case of this clonotype: The conserved final phenylalanine or tryptophan is absent from the CDR3, which likely points to a read error. The DNA is left out, because the CDR3 cannot be placed on it with certainty; the CDR3 is given as TCRdb lists it. This chain joins TRBV7-9 and TRBJ2-5; TRBD1 is the table's D call, not checked against the DNA. The CDR3 totals 12 residues, both ends included. Germline V gene data show CDR1 as SEHNR and CDR2 as FQNEAQ (reference sequence). The CDR3: CAGKGARGTEYL.

V and J are TRBV5-1 and TRBJ2-1; D gene unclear. The germline gives CDR1 SGHRS, CDR2 YFSETQ. CDR3 size: 13 residues. Between the trimmed V and J ends, which lost 1 base and 11 bases, there was a span of 13 bases. The CDR3 here is CASSLRTDDKQFF. The CDR3 region has the DNA TGCGCCAGCAGCTTGCGTACAGATGATAAGCAGTTCTTC.

J is TRBJ2-5 and V is TRBV7-2; no firm D call. The CDR3 covers 14 residues. The V gene's germline CDR1 is SGHTA and CDR2 FQGNSA. The CDR3 loop is CALDLQGGERSQYF. The CDR3 DNA follows: TGTGCGCTGGATCTCCAAGGTGGAGAAAGATCCCAGTACTTC.